The next 10 T cell receptor beta chains were all read from a single sample in a study of spatial heterogeneity in lung cancer. One entry per CDR3 protein results from TCRdb running MiXCR on the 5' RACE reads. The data show about 26,000 distinct CDR3 sequences, roughly 13% seen once. Noted time point: sample taken at primary tumor resection. Researchers sequenced whole RNA taken from tumor, nontumor lung or frozen PBMC without sorting. Here the sequenced sample was PBMCs, taken at surgery. The receptors were gathered from a female donor with early-stage non-small cell lung cancer.

Many counts were recorded for this clonotype. The V call is TRBV29-1, the J call TRBJ1-4; D unclear. Between the trimmed V and J ends, which lost 3 bases and 4 bases, there was a span of 3 bases. The length of the CDR3 is 11 residues. Looked up from germline, CDR1 is SQVTM and CDR2 is ANQGSEA. The CDR3 loop reads CSVDSNEKLFF. CDR3 coding DNA: TGCAGCGTTGACAGTAATGAAAAACTGTTTTTT.

This clonotype was seen ten or more times. The chain uses TRBV2 and TRBJ2-5, with 10 bases identical to TRBD1. Per germline, CDR1 SNHLY and CDR2 FYNNEI. This CDR3 contains 14 residues. Trimming removed 4 bases from V and 5 bases from J; junction bases left unmatched: 4. The CDR3: CASSGQGARETQYF. The CDR3 region has the DNA TGTGCCAGCAGTGGACAGGGGGCTCGGGAGACCCAGTACTTC. Full variable domain (remainder filled in from reference TRBV2 and TRBJ2-5): EPEVTQTPSHQVTQMGQEVILRCVPISNHLYFYWYRQILGQKVEFLVSFYNNEISEKSEIFDDQFSVERPDGSNFTLKIRSTKLEDSAMYFCASSGQGARETQYFGPGTRLLVL.

This clonotype is medium-sized by share. The chain carries TRBV20-1 and TRBJ1-6, with TRBD1 as a possible D gene (6 bases). The germline V gene has CDR1 DFQATT and CDR2 SNEGSKA (reference sequence). The CDR3 consists of 15 residues. Trimming removed 3 bases at V and 0 bases at J, with 9 bases between. In DNA form, the CDR3 reads TGCAGTGCTAGCACAGGGAGCTCCTATAATTCACCCCTCCACTTT. Translated, it gives CSASTGSSYNSPLHF.

This clonotype was detected ten times or more. This rearrangement joins TRBV20-1 to TRBJ2-6; D not certain. The V gene's germline CDR1 is DFQATT and CDR2 SNEGSKA (reference sequence). The CDR3 is 15 amino acids. The CDR3 loop reads CSASVMNSGANVLTF. The CDR3 DNA reads TGCAGCGCCTCCGTGATGAACTCTGGGGCCAACGTCCTGACTTTC.

In regard to this clonotype: A much larger clone is a single base away; this may be a read error. The chain is built from TRBV28 and TRBJ1-6; perhaps TRBD1 as D (5 bases). Trimming stripped 4 bases from V and 8 bases from J, with 21 bases between. The V gene's germline CDR1 is MDHEN and CDR2 SYDVKM. The CDR3 is 17 residues long. CDR3 amino acids: CASSSPPPTVSDSPLHF. For the CDR3, the DNA is TGTGCCAGCAGTTCCCCACCACCGACAGTATCTGATTCACCCCTCCACTTT.

This clonotype was detected ten times or more. The CDR3, as DNA: TGTGCCAGCAGCCAAGCCCTGCAGGCCAAGACTGAGCAGTTCTTC. Amino acids: CASSQALQAKTEQFF. The chain is built from TRBV14 and TRBJ2-1; D unresolved. This CDR3 spans 15 amino acids. Germline V gene data show CDR1 as SGHDN and CDR2 as FVKESK. V dropped 1 base and J dropped 9 bases, with 16 bases sitting between them. The full variable domain, its missing parts supplied by reference TRBV14 and TRBJ2-1, is EAGVTQFPSHSVIEKGQTVTLRCDPISGHDNLYWYRRVMGKEIKFLLHFVKESKQDESGMPNNRFLAERTGGTYSTLKVQPAELEDSGVYFCASSQALQAKTEQFFGPGTRLTVL.

This clonotype was seen repeatedly, ten times or more. The J gene is TRBJ2-3, the V gene TRBV7-9, with D uncertain. V gave up 6 bases and J gave up 2 bases, with 9 bases separating them. The CDR3 has 13 residues. CDR1 and CDR2 (germline): SEHNR, FQNEAQ (reference sequence). CDR3 residues: CASSPLNTDTQYF. CDR3 coding DNA: TGTGCCAGCAGTCCGCTGAACACAGATACGCAGTATTTT.

In its sample, this clonotype was seen many times. The chain uses TRBV19 and TRBJ2-3; 9 nucleotides line up with TRBD2. The CDR3 has 17 residues. V dropped 10 bases and J dropped 0; count of bases not matched to a gene: 14. Per germline, CDR1 LNHDA and CDR2 SQIVND (reference sequence). CDR3: CATTGTSILASTDTQYF. CDR3 nucleotides: TGTGCCACCACCGGGACTAGCATCCTCGCTAGCACAGATACGCAGTATTTT.

This clonotype was detected ten times or more. V and J are TRBV28 and TRBJ2-7, with TRBD1 as a possible D gene (6 bases). The germline gives CDR1 MDHEN, CDR2 SYDVKM. V was clipped by 3 bases and J by 2 bases, with 11 bases between them. The length of the CDR3 is 14 residues. CDR3 residues: CASSLRQGTYEQYF. In DNA form, the CDR3 reads TGTGCCAGCAGTTTGCGGCAGGGGACCTACGAGCAGTACTTC.

CDR3 nucleotides: TGTGCCAGCAGACTCGGACGGAACACCGGGGAGCTGTTTTTT. Its protein product is CASRLGRNTGELFF. This rearrangement joins TRBV12-3 or TRBV12-4 to TRBJ2-2; D call uncertain. The CDR3 has 14 amino acids. V was pared by 6 bases and J by 1 base, with 9 bases between.